This T cell receptor (beta chain) originates from a study of cytomegalovirus exposure and HLA in healthy donors. Whole-study findings and limits: Per a prior analysis, the majority of TCR beta V segments were productive roughly 87% or roughly 30% of the time.

13 Jbeta primers and 60 Vbeta primers were used for the PCR. Sequencing was performed with immunoSEQ multiplex PCR; in TCRdb, only in-frame clones are kept and a portion is missing. This table holds around 190,000 clones, 78% found once. To note about this clone: Its specificity is not known.

Material for sequencing was PBMCs. This clonotype was sampled from a female donor in good health and CMV-seronegative.

The CDR3 is CASSAGIQETQYF. CDR3 bases: TGTGCCAGCAGCGCGGGAATCCAAGAGACCCAGTACTTC. This chain uses TRBV9 with TRBJ2-5; a weak D match, TRBD2 (5 bases). Germline values: CDR1 SGDLS, CDR2 YYNGEE. The length of the CDR3 is 13 residues. V was clipped by 3 bases and J by 1 base, with 7 bases between them. Full variable domain (missing parts from reference TRBV9 and TRBJ2-5): DSGVTQTPKHLITATGQRVTLRCSPRSGDLSVYWYQQSLDQGLQFLIQYYNGEERAKGNILERFSAQQFPDLHSELNLSSLELGDSALYFCASSAGIQETQYFGPGTRLLVL.